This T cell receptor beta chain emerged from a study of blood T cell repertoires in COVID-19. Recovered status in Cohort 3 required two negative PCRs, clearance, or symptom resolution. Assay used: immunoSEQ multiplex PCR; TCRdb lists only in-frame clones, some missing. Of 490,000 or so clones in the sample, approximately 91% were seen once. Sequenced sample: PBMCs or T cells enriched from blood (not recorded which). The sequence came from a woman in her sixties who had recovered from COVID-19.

Here the CDR3 reads CASSPGTGYLSGANVLTF. The CDR3 DNA sequence: TGTGCCAGCAGTCCCGGGACAGGCTACCTCTCTGGGGCCAACGTCCTGACTTTC. V is TRBV6-6 and J is TRBJ2-6; 8 bases are shared with TRBD1. The ends lost 5 bases at V and 0 bases at J; junction bases unmatched: 9. Germline V lookup: CDR1 MNHNY, CDR2 SVGAGI (reference sequence). The CDR3 covers 18 residues.